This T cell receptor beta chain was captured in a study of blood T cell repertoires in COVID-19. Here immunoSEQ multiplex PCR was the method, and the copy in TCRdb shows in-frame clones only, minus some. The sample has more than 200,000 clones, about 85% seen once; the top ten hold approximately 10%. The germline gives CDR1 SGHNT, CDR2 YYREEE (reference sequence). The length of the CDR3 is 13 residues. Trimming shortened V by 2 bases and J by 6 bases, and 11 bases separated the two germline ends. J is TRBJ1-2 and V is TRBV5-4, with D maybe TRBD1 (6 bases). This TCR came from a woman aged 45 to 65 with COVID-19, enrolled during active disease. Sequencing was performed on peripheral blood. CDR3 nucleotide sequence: TGTGCCAGCAGCTTTACAGGGACGAATGGCTACACCTTC. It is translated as CASSFTGTNGYTF.